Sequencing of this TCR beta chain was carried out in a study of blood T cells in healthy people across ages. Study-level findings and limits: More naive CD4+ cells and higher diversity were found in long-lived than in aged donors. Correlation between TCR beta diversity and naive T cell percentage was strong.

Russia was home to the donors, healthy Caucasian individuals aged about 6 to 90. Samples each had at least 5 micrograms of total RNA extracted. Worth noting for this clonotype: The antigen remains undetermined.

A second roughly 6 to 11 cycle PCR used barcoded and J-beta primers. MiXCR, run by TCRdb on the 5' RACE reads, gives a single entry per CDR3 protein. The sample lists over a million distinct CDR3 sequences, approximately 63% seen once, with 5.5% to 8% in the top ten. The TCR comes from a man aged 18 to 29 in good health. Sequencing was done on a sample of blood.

The CDR3 loop reads CASSQVSGVAPYEQYF. CDR3 DNA sequence: TGCGCCAGCAGCCAAGTCTCGGGGGTTGCCCCGTACGAGCAGTACTTC. The genes are TRBV4-1 and TRBJ2-7; D might be TRBD2 (6 bases). The CDR3 runs 16 residues. Trimming left V 1 base short and J 4 bases short, with 17 bases between. Germline V gene sequence: CDR1 MGHRA, CDR2 YSYEKL.